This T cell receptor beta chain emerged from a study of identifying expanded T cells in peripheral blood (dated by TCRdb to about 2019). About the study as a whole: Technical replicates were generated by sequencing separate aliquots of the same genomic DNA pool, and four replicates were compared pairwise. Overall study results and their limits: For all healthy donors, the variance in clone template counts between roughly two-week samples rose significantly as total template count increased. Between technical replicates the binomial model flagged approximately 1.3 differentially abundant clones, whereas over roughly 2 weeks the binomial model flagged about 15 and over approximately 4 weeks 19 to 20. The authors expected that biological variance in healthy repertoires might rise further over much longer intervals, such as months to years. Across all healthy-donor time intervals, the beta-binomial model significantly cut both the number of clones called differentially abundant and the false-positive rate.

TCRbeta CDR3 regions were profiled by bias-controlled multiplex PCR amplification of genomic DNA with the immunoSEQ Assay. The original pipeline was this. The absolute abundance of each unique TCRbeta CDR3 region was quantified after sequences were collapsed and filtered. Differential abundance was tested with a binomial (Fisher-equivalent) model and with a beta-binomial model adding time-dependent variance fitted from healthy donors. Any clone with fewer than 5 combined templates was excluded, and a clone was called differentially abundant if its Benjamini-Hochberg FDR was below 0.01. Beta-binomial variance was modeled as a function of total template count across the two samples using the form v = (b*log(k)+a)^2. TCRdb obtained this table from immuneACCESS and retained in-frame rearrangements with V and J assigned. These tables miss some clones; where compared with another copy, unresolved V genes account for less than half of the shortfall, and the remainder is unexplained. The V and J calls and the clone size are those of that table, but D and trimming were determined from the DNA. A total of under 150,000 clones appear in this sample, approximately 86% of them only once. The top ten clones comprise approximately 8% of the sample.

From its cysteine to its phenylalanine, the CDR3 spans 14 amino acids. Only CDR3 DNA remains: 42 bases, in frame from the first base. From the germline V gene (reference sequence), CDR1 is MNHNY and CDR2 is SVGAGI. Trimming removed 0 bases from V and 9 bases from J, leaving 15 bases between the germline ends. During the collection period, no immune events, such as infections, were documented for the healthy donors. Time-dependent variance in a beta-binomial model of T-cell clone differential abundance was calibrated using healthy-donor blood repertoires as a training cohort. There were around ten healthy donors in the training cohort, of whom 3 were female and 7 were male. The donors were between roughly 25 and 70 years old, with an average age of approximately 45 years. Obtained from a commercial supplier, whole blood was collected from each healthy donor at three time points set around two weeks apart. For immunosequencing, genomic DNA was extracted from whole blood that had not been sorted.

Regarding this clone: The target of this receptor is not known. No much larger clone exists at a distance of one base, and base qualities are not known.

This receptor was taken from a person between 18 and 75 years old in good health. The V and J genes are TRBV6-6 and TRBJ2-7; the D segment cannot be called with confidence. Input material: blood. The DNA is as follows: TGTGCCAGCAGTTACTCCCGCACGGATGCACGGCAGTACTTC. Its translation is CASSYSRTDARQYF.